The 26 T cell receptor beta chains presented below share a single source sample, sequenced in a study of CD8+CD57+ T cells in acquired aplastic anemia. Template material for TCR beta VDJ and CDR3 profiling consisted of genomic DNA. MiXCR, applied by TCRdb to the reads, yields one record per CDR3 protein. The sample includes 110,000 or so distinct CDR3 sequences, 55% to 70% of them seen just once. Only patients with CD8+CD57+ cell expansion on flow cytometry were chosen for sequencing. The sample was sorted CD4+, CD8+, or CD8+CD57+ T cells (not recorded which) from PBMCs. The receptor source for this set is a human donor with aplastic anemia.

The rearrangement uses TRBV20-1 and TRBJ2-3; D is unclear. CDR3 length: 17 amino acids. Germline V gives CDR1 DFQATT, CDR2 SNEGSKA (reference sequence). With 6 bases removed from V and 4 bases from J, the gap between germline ends came to 26 bases. The CDR3 DNA reads as TGCAGTGCCCCGCCCGACTTATCGGCCGTGTCAGCAGATACGCAGTATTTT. Translating it yields CSAPPDLSAVSADTQYF.

There are many counts of this clonotype. Likely a read error: the CDR3 ends without its conserved phenylalanine or tryptophan. Because the CDR3's place on the DNA is in doubt, the DNA is left out and the CDR3 is given as listed by TCRdb. The rearrangement uses TRBV24-1 and TRBJ1-2. CDR1 is KGHDR, CDR2 SFDVKD, per germline. The CDR3 has 8 residues if both end residues are counted. CDR3 region: CATSDPPT.

The CDR3 region has the DNA TGTGCCAGCCGGGACAGGGAGAAAGGCGAGCAGTACTTC. Translating gives CASRDREKGEQYF. V is TRBV10-3 and J is TRBJ2-7, with 9 bases lining up with TRBD1. Trimming cost V 10 bases and J 6 bases; bases outside gene matches: 10. CDR1 is ENHRY, CDR2 SYGVKD, per germline. The CDR3 consists of 13 residues.

The chain uses TRBV10-3 and TRBJ2-5; 8 nucleotides agree with TRBD1. Germline trimming cut 10 bases from V and 5 bases from J; bases unmatched to any gene: 6. CDR1 and CDR2 from the germline V gene are ENHRY and SYGVKD. The CDR3 spans 12 residues. The CDR3 sequence is CATGQGGETQYF. As DNA, the CDR3 is TGTGCCACTGGACAGGGAGGCGAGACCCAGTACTTC.

This chain links TRBV4-3 with TRBJ1-3; weak D call: TRBD1 (6 bases). The CDR3 contains 16 residues. Trimming took off 0 bases at V and 4 bases at J, with 13 bases between the two ends. Germline-derived CDR1 and CDR2 are LGHNA and YSLEER. Here the CDR3 reads CASSQEQGLRGNTIYF. In nucleotides, the CDR3 is TGCGCCAGCAGCCAAGAACAGGGTCTAAGAGGAAACACCATATATTTT.

This chain uses TRBV5-1 with TRBJ1-3, with 7 bases fitting TRBD1. V dropped 4 bases and J dropped 0; count of bases not matched to a gene: 4. The CDR3 is 15 residues long. Germline CDR1 is SGHRS and CDR2 is YFSETQ. CDR3 in DNA: TGCGCCAGCAGCACCGGGACAGCCTCTGGAAACACCATATATTTT. It codes for CASSTGTASGNTIYF.

The chain joins TRBV2 to TRBJ2-7, with 8 bases aligning to TRBD2. The germline gives CDR1 SNHLY, CDR2 FYNNEI. The CDR3 is made up of 13 amino acids. Trimming took 3 bases from V and 4 from J; bases not matched to a gene: 2. The CDR3 DNA sequence: TGTGCCAGCAGTGATCGCGGGGGGTACGAGCAGTACTTC. As protein: CASSDRGGYEQYF.

This clonotype was counted at least ten times. The chain combines TRBV19 with TRBJ2-7; D ambiguous. Trimming cost V 9 bases and J 2 bases, with 14 bases left between them. CDR1 is LNHDA, CDR2 SQIVND, per germline (reference sequence). This CDR3 is 13 amino acids long. The DNA of the CDR3 is TGTGCCAGCCAGGACCGAGGAGCCTACGAGCAGTACTTC. This gives the protein CASQDRGAYEQYF.

This chain uses TRBV2 with TRBJ1-5; D is unresolved. This CDR3 spans 13 amino acids. Germline CDR1 SNHLY, CDR2 FYNNEI. The ends were cut back, 3 bases at V and 0 bases at J, with 3 bases in the middle. The CDR3 DNA is TGTGCCAGCAGTGACGATAGCAATCAGCCCCAGCATTTT. Translating it yields CASSDDSNQPQHF.

This clonotype was counted at least ten times. The chain uses TRBV7-6 and TRBJ1-2, with TRBD1 matching over 11 bases. The trim removed 3 bases at V and 3 bases at J, leaving 3 bases unmatched. The length of the CDR3 is 15 residues. Germline V gives CDR1 SGHVS, CDR2 FNYEAQ. The DNA of the CDR3 is TGTGCCAGCAGCTTCGGGACAGGGGGGGACTATGGCTACACCTTC. Protein product: CASSFGTGGDYGYTF.

V is TRBV7-9 and J is TRBJ2-7; 7 bases agree with TRBD1. The germline V gene has CDR1 SEHNR and CDR2 FQNEAQ (reference sequence). The CDR3 runs to 13 residues. Trimming at V came to 7 bases and at J to 5 bases, leaving 8 bases not matched to a gene. The CDR3 sequence is CASNPGTVDEQYF. CDR3 nucleotides: TGTGCCAGCAACCCCGGGACAGTTGACGAGCAGTACTTC. Using reference TRBV7-9 and TRBJ2-7 for the parts outside the CDR3, the full variable domain is DTGVSQNPRHKITKRGQNVTFRCDPISEHNRLYWYRQTLGQGPEFLTYFQNEAQLEKSRLLSDRFSAERPKGSFSTLEIQRTEQGDSAMYLCASNPGTVDEQYFGPGTRLTVT.

The chain is built from TRBV2 and TRBJ2-7; TRBD2 might be the D (6 bases). The CDR3 runs 12 residues. Per germline, CDR1 SNHLY and CDR2 FYNNEI. V lost 10 bases and J lost 4, with 14 bases in between. The CDR3, as DNA: TGTGCCATCAGCCTCGGGAGATACGAGCAGTACTTC. Translation: CAISLGRYEQYF.

This clonotype was seen many times. CDR3 protein: CASTLSEARRPQHF. CDR3 coding DNA: TGTGCCAGCACCCTTTCAGAGGCCCGACGGCCCCAGCATTTT. The chain uses TRBV2 and TRBJ1-5; no firm D call. Germline CDR1 is SNHLY and CDR2 is FYNNEI. Trimming took 7 bases from V and 9 from J, leaving 19 bases between them. The CDR3 runs 14 residues.

This clonotype came up a few times. The CDR3 here is CASSALAGTDTQYF. The DNA for the CDR3 is TGTGCCAGCAGTGCTCTAGCGGGCACAGATACGCAGTATTTT. The rearrangement links TRBV6-4 to TRBJ2-3, with 7 bases that match TRBD2. CDR1 MRHNA and CDR2 SNTAGT come from the germline V gene. The CDR3 length is 14 residues. The trim removed 4 bases at V and 1 base at J, leaving 2 bases unmatched.

This clonotype occurred many times. V is TRBV20-1 and J is TRBJ2-7, with 8 positions matching TRBD2. The CDR3 extends over 13 amino acids. The V segment lost 7 bases and the J segment 1 base; nucleotides outside the gene matches: 6. Germline assignment: CDR1 DFQATT and CDR2 SNEGSKA (reference sequence). The CDR3 loop is CSEGLAGSYEQYF. The DNA for the CDR3 is TGCAGTGAGGGGCTAGCGGGTTCCTACGAGCAGTACTTC.

The chain recombines TRBV6-2 or TRBV6-3 with TRBJ2-1, with D unresolved. Per germline, CDR1 MNHEY and CDR2 SVGEGT. V was cut by 2 bases and J by 5 bases, with 10 bases left in between. The CDR3 sequence is 14 residues long. The CDR3 DNA is TGTGCCAGCAGTTACGTAGTATCCAACAATGAGCAGTTCTTC. It codes for CASSYVVSNNEQFF.

The rearrangement joins TRBV11-2 to TRBJ2-7, with D tentatively TRBD2 (6 bases). The CDR3 consists of 16 residues. Trimming took 4 bases from V and 2 from J, leaving 18 bases between them. The germline gives CDR1 SGHAT, CDR2 FQNNGV. The CDR3 region is CASSSIMGTLTYEQYF. The CDR3 region has the DNA TGTGCCAGCAGCTCCATCATGGGGACTCTGACCTACGAGCAGTACTTC.

The chain combines TRBV13 with TRBJ2-7, with D perhaps given as TRBD1 or TRBD2 (5 bases each). V was shortened by 4 bases and J by 5 bases, with 18 bases between the two germline ends. Germline V gene lookup returns CDR1 PRHDT and CDR2 FYEKMQ (reference sequence). The CDR3 is 15 residues long. CDR3 nucleotides: TGTGCCAGCAGCTCGTCTGGGCACGGGACCAACGAGCAGTACTTC. This sequence encodes CASSSSGHGTNEQYF.

V is TRBV24-1 and J is TRBJ2-5; 11 nucleotides align to TRBD1. The CDR3 runs to 16 residues. The V segment lost 4 bases and the J segment 5 bases; nucleotides outside the gene matches: 8. CDR1 is KGHDR and CDR2 is SFDVKD in the germline V gene. CDR3 loop: CATSEAGQGGRETQYF. The CDR3 DNA is TGTGCCACCAGTGAAGCGGGACAGGGGGGGAGGGAGACCCAGTACTTC.

This clonotype appeared a few times. The V and J genes are TRBV2 and TRBJ1-5; D uncertain. This CDR3 has 12 amino acids. CDR1 SNHLY and CDR2 FYNNEI come from the germline V gene. The ends were cut back, 1 base at V and 7 bases at J, with 5 bases in the middle. CDR3 amino acids: CASSEERQPQHF. The DNA for the CDR3 is TGTGCCAGCAGTGAAGAACGGCAGCCCCAGCATTTT.

The V call is TRBV6-4, the J call TRBJ2-2, with D hard to call. Germline V CDR1 and CDR2: MRHNA, SNTAGT. Trimming removed 2 bases from V and 2 bases from J, with 3 bases in between. CDR3 length: 13 amino acids. Written as DNA, the CDR3 is TGTGCCAGCAGTGACGTCAACACCGGGGAGCTGTTTTTT. Protein product: CASSDVNTGELFF.

The rearrangement joins TRBV19 to TRBJ2-7; 9 bases fit TRBD1. V was clipped by 8 bases and J by 2 bases; unmatched bases: 10. Germline V lookup: CDR1 LNHDA, CDR2 SQIVND (reference sequence). CDR3 length: 15 amino acids. CDR3 in amino acids: CASGSSGTGPYEQYF. The CDR3 DNA follows: TGTGCCAGTGGCTCCTCCGGGACAGGGCCCTACGAGCAGTACTTC.

DNA of the CDR3: TGTGCCAGCATCCCCATTACGGGACCACCCAGGGAGACCCAGTACTTC. It codes for CASIPITGPPRETQYF. The rearrangement uses TRBV2 and TRBJ2-5; D tentatively reads TRBD1 or TRBD2 (5 bases each). This CDR3 spans 16 amino acids. Germline V gives CDR1 SNHLY, CDR2 FYNNEI. Trimming stripped 7 bases from V and 5 bases from J, with 23 bases between.

The chain couples TRBV6-1 to TRBJ1-2; no clear D. V lost 6 bases, J lost 6 bases, and 14 bases lay in between. The length of the CDR3 is 13 residues. The germline CDR1 and CDR2 sequences are MNHNS and SASEGT. In nucleotides, the CDR3 is TGTGCCAGCAGCCGGTCCTATGGGGATGGCTACACCTTC. Its protein product is CASSRSYGDGYTF.

The V call is TRBV7-9, the J call TRBJ2-1; possibly TRBD1 for D (6 bases). Germline CDR1 SEHNR, CDR2 FQNEAQ (reference sequence). V lost 7 bases and J 4 bases, leaving 11 bases between the germline ends. CDR3 length equals 13 residues. CDR3 sequence reads: CASTGTMYNEQFF. CDR3 DNA sequence: TGTGCCAGCACCGGGACAATGTACAATGAGCAGTTCTTC.

The V gene is TRBV24-1, the J gene TRBJ2-5; TRBD1 might be the D (6 bases). Between the trimmed V and J ends, which lost 9 bases and 2 bases, there was a span of 12 bases. This CDR3 comprises 13 residues. Germline V gene sequence: CDR1 KGHDR, CDR2 SFDVKD. CDR3 sequence: CATGTPSQETQYF. DNA for the CDR3: TGTGCCACCGGGACACCTTCTCAAGAGACCCAGTACTTC.